This passage covers 32 T cell receptor beta chains from one sample sequenced in a study of vaccination and CD4 T cells after COVID-19. Their recognized antigens are unknown. Cultured CD4+ T cell DNA underwent sequencing with the Oncomine TCR Beta short-read assay. TCRdb re-called the PCR reads with MiXCR, one entry per CDR3 protein. The repertoire includes 20,000 to 30,000 distinct CDR3 sequences, around 40% of them detected once, and over 3.5% sits in the top ten. Time point reported: late sampling 161 to 241 days after vaccination in a few convalescent patients. Treatment specified: roughly ten-day PBMC culture with coronavirus spike peptide pools or control peptides (ViraFEST assay). Sequencing used CD4+ T cells from blood, cultured in vitro, obtained about 7 months after SARS-CoV-2 vaccination. All receptors derive from a human donor who had recovered from COVID-19.

This clonotype occurred a few times. The chain is built from TRBV20-1 and TRBJ2-3; no definite D call. The ends were cut back, 3 bases at V and 2 bases at J, with 9 bases in the middle. The CDR3 totals 13 residues. Germline lookup yields CDR1 DFQATT and CDR2 SNEGSKA (reference sequence). CDR3 DNA sequence: TGCAGTGCTAGTCTGGAAACCACAGATACGCAGTATTTT. Protein sequence: CSASLETTDTQYF.

This clonotype was detected only a few times. The rearrangement joins TRBV7-2 to TRBJ2-3, with 15 bases lining up with TRBD2. Germline CDR1 is SGHTA and CDR2 is FQGNSA. The V and J ends lost 5 bases and 3 bases, in that order; junction bases with no gene match: 3. The CDR3 runs 16 residues. The CDR3 region is CASSLGLAGGTDTQYF. The DNA of the CDR3 is TGTGCCAGCAGCCTGGGACTAGCGGGGGGTACAGATACGCAGTATTTT.

This clonotype was seen a handful of times. V usage is TRBV15 and J usage is TRBJ2-2; 11 bases agree with TRBD2. This CDR3 has 15 amino acids. Germline CDR1 reads LNHNV; CDR2 reads YYDKDF (reference sequence). The J segment lost 1 base and the V segment lost 6 bases, leaving 1 base of the junction unmatched. The CDR3 here is CATRLAGVNTGELFF. DNA for the CDR3: TGTGCCACCAGACTAGCGGGAGTGAACACCGGGGAGCTGTTTTTT.

The table lists this clonotype with a few counts. The V call is TRBV20-1, the J call TRBJ2-1, with D perhaps matching TRBD2 (6 bases). The CDR3 is made up of 18 amino acids. Trimming took 5 bases from V and 0 from J, leaving 23 bases between them. Germline V gene data show CDR1 as DFQATT and CDR2 as SNEGSKA (reference sequence). The DNA of the CDR3 is TGCAGTGCTTTCGGCCCCCCCGGGAGCGGATCCTCCTACAATGAGCAGTTCTTC. Its protein is CSAFGPPGSGSSYNEQFF.

The gene calls are TRBV6-4 and TRBJ2-7, with TRBD1 as a possible D gene (6 bases). Between the trimmed V and J ends, which lost 3 bases and 3 bases, there was a span of 6 bases. CDR1 and CDR2 (germline): MRHNA, SNTAGT. The CDR3 is 12 amino acids. CDR3 DNA: TGTGCCAGCAGTGAAGGGGGCTACGAGCAGTACTTC. Its translation: CASSEGGYEQYF.

The chain recombines TRBV6-2 or TRBV6-3 with TRBJ2-7, with TRBD1 identical over 7 bases. The CDR3 length is 13 residues. Germline V gene sequence: CDR1 MNHEY, CDR2 SVGEGT. J gave up 1 base and V 5 bases, and 2 bases lay outside the gene matches. The CDR3 bases are TGTGCCAGCAGTAAACAGGGGTCCTACGAGCAGTACTTC. Encoded protein: CASSKQGSYEQYF.

The gene calls are TRBV15 and TRBJ2-5; 11 bases fit TRBD2. Unmatched junction bases numbered 13, after V lost 11 bases and J lost 5 bases. Germline V gene lookup returns CDR1 LNHNV and CDR2 YYDKDF (reference sequence). The CDR3 spans 15 residues. The CDR3 DNA reads TGTGCCTTAAGCCCGCTAGCGGGAGGTGGGGAGACCCAGTACTTC. Translating gives CALSPLAGGGETQYF.

A word on this clonotype: The junction does not match germline at one end; this may be a read error. The chain employs TRBV6-1 and TRBJ1-2, with D uncertain. This CDR3 spans 14 amino acids. The germline gives CDR1 MNHNS, CDR2 SASEGT. The CDR3 spells CASSLAVTNYDYTF. In nucleotides, the CDR3 is TGTGCCAGCAGCCTCGCAGTGACTAACTATGACTACACCTTC.

This clonotype was observed once. The V gene is TRBV6-1, the J gene TRBJ2-7, with TRBD1 matching 11 bases. The CDR3 is 16 residues long. The germline gives CDR1 MNHNS, CDR2 SASEGT. Trimming cost V 4 bases and J 1 base; bases outside gene matches: 6. CDR3 residues: CASSVAGTGGSYEQYF. The CDR3 coding sequence is TGTGCCAGCAGTGTGGCCGGGACAGGGGGTTCCTACGAGCAGTACTTC.

The V gene is TRBV6-5, the J gene TRBJ1-2; the D gene is possibly TRBD1 (6 bases). V lost 0 bases and J 5 bases, leaving 10 bases between the germline ends. This CDR3 is built from 14 residues. CDR1 is MNHEY and CDR2 is SVGAGI in the germline V gene. CDR3 bases: TGTGCCAGCAGTTACTCGGGGGGCCAGTATGGCTACACCTTC. Residues: CASSYSGGQYGYTF.

This chain joins TRBV6-1 and TRBJ2-5; TRBD2 matches 7 bases. V dropped 5 bases and J dropped 1; count of bases not matched to a gene: 4. Germline V CDR1 and CDR2: MNHNS, SASEGT. The length of the CDR3 is 14 residues. As DNA, the CDR3 is TGTGCCAGCAGTCATTCTAGCGGCCAAGAGACCCAGTACTTC. Protein product: CASSHSSGQETQYF.

This clonotype was recorded a few times. V is TRBV6-1 and J is TRBJ1-2; 10 bases agree with TRBD1. CDR3 length: 12 residues. The junction had 1 base not matched to a gene; V was cut back by 5 bases and J by 7 bases. Per germline, CDR1 MNHNS and CDR2 SASEGT. This CDR3 is CASSRTGGGYTF. The CDR3 region has the DNA TGTGCCAGCAGTCGGACAGGGGGTGGCTACACCTTC.

This clonotype was seen only a few times. The chain has TRBV20-1 and TRBJ2-3; D remains ambiguous. V was trimmed by 2 bases and J by 1 base, leaving 10 bases between them. CDR1 and CDR2 (germline): DFQATT, SNEGSKA (reference sequence). The CDR3 is made up of 14 amino acids. CDR3 DNA sequence: TGCAGTGCTAGATGGCAGACGCGCACAGATACGCAGTATTTT. It translates to CSARWQTRTDTQYF.

This clonotype was observed a few times. The V and J genes are TRBV27 and TRBJ2-7; D gene uncertain. Germline lookup yields CDR1 MNHEY and CDR2 SMNVEV (reference sequence). Trimming took 2 bases from V and 5 from J, leaving 13 bases between them. The CDR3 has 14 amino acids. CDR3 in amino acids: CASSLTPLSNEQYF. The CDR3 DNA follows: TGTGCCAGCAGTTTAACCCCCTTAAGTAACGAGCAGTACTTC.

This sequence joins TRBV7-2 and TRBJ2-5; D remains ambiguous. V was clipped by 2 bases and J by 5 bases, with 6 bases between them. Germline CDR1 and CDR2: SGHTA and FQGNSA. The CDR3 contains 12 residues. The CDR3 is CASSLYEETQYF. CDR3 nucleotides: TGTGCCAGCAGCTTATACGAGGAGACCCAGTACTTC.

This clonotype turned up a few times. The chain has TRBV28 and TRBJ2-1; 7 bases align to TRBD2. The ends lost 5 bases at V and 2 bases at J; junction bases unmatched: 12. The germline CDR1 and CDR2 sequences are MDHEN and SYDVKM. CDR3 length: 17 amino acids. The CDR3 loop reads CASSPHLIAGPYNEQFF. The CDR3 DNA follows: TGTGCCAGCAGTCCGCACCTGATAGCGGGCCCCTACAATGAGCAGTTCTTC.

This chain connects TRBV20-1 to TRBJ2-7; TRBD2 matches at 12 bases. CDR1 is DFQATT, CDR2 SNEGSKA, per germline (reference sequence). J was trimmed by 3 bases and V by 3 bases; bases with no gene match: 3. This CDR3 contains 14 residues. CDR3 sequence: CSARTSGRYYEQYF. The DNA for the CDR3 is TGCAGTGCTAGGACTAGCGGGAGATACTACGAGCAGTACTTC.

The chain carries TRBV6-1 and TRBJ2-2; D remains unclear. Germline V gives CDR1 MNHNS, CDR2 SASEGT. Trimming pared 6 bases from V and 4 bases from J, leaving 6 bases between. CDR3 length: 12 amino acids. The CDR3 sequence: CASRSSTGELFF. In nucleotides, the CDR3 is TGTGCCAGCAGGTCAAGCACCGGGGAGCTGTTTTTT.

CDR3 nucleotides: TGTGCCAGTTGGGGGACAGGTCAACGAGTCTATGGCTACACCTTC. Translated: CASWGTGQRVYGYTF. The chain uses TRBV19 and TRBJ1-2; 8 nucleotides agree with TRBD1. Germline lookup yields CDR1 LNHDA and CDR2 SQIVND (reference sequence). The CDR3 has 15 amino acids. With 8 bases clipped from V and 4 bases from J, the junction kept 12 bases outside the gene matches.

CDR3 nucleotides: TGTGCCAGCAGTAGGGGCCCGACCACCAGTTCACCCCTCCACTTT. This sequence encodes CASSRGPTTSSPLHF. This rearrangement joins TRBV11-1 to TRBJ1-6, with a tentative D call TRBD1 (5 bases). Germline lookup yields CDR1 SGHAT and CDR2 FQDESV (reference sequence). Trimming removed 6 bases at V and 9 bases at J, with 18 bases between. This CDR3 spans 15 amino acids.

In its sample, this clonotype was seen a few times. The chain recombines TRBV20-1 with TRBJ2-7; tentative D call: TRBD2 (6 bases). Trimming cost V 3 bases and J 2 bases, with 8 bases left between them. Germline values: CDR1 DFQATT, CDR2 SNEGSKA (reference sequence). CDR3 length: 12 residues. CDR3 protein: CSASGSAYEQYF. The CDR3 bases are TGCAGTGCTAGCGGGAGTGCCTACGAGCAGTACTTC.

This chain uses TRBV19 with TRBJ2-5, with TRBD2 matching over 11 bases. CDR3 length: 15 residues. Germline V lookup: CDR1 LNHDA, CDR2 SQIVND (reference sequence). Losses at the gene ends were 5 bases for V and 3 bases for J; bases not matched to a gene: 5. The CDR3 is CASSATSGGKETQYF. DNA of the CDR3: TGTGCCAGTAGTGCAACTAGCGGGGGAAAAGAGACCCAGTACTTC.

CDR3 sequence (DNA): TGTGCCAGCAGTTACGGCAGGGGATACTCACCCCTCCACTTT. The encoded protein is CASSYGRGYSPLHF. V and J are TRBV6-5 and TRBJ1-6, with a tentative D call TRBD1 (6 bases). Germline V CDR1 and CDR2: MNHEY, SVGAGI. The CDR3 is made up of 14 amino acids. V lost 2 bases and J lost 10, with 12 bases in between.

The chain is built from TRBV27 and TRBJ2-1; 12 bases line up with TRBD2. The CDR3 extends over 17 amino acids. V was clipped by 5 bases and J by 4 bases; unmatched bases: 9. Germline V CDR1 and CDR2: MNHEY, SMNVEV (reference sequence). The CDR3 region is CASSALTSGRRYNEQFF. DNA of the CDR3: TGTGCCAGCAGTGCCTTAACTAGCGGGAGGAGGTACAATGAGCAGTTCTTC.

This clonotype was detected a few times. The rearrangement links TRBV7-8 to TRBJ2-3; tentatively, D is TRBD1 or TRBD2 (6 bases each). V was shortened by 1 base and J by 2 bases, with 10 bases between the two germline ends. CDR1 SGHVS and CDR2 FQNEAQ come from the germline V gene. This CDR3 has 15 amino acids. CDR3: CASSLVGGITDTQYF. The CDR3 coding sequence is TGTGCCAGCAGCTTAGTGGGGGGCATCACAGATACGCAGTATTTT.

The chain combines TRBV5-1 with TRBJ2-7; 9 nucleotides align to TRBD1. The trim removed 2 bases at V and 7 bases at J, leaving 13 bases unmatched. The germline V gene encodes CDR1 SGHRS and CDR2 YFSETQ. The CDR3 has 16 residues. The CDR3, as DNA: TGCGCCAGCAGCTTTACAGGGGGCGGGCATCCTAGGGAGCAGTACTTC. As protein: CASSFTGGGHPREQYF.

This clonotype has a single count. The rearrangement links TRBV6-1 to TRBJ2-7; no definite D call. CDR3 length equals 14 residues. V was pared by 1 base and J by 6 bases, with 13 bases between. Germline CDR1 is MNHNS and CDR2 is SASEGT. CDR3 sequence: CASSEDRTLGEQYF. CDR3 in DNA: TGTGCCAGCAGTGAAGACCGAACTTTGGGCGAGCAGTACTTC.

The chain uses TRBV24-1 and TRBJ1-2; 7 nucleotides match TRBD1. Germline trimming cut 6 bases from V and 1 base from J; bases unmatched to any gene: 4. Per germline, CDR1 KGHDR and CDR2 SFDVKD. The CDR3 runs 14 residues. This CDR3 reads CATSRTGVNYGYTF. The CDR3 nucleotides read TGTGCCACCAGTCGAACAGGGGTTAACTATGGCTACACCTTC.

The chain is built from TRBV6-1 and TRBJ2-7; 8 bases map to TRBD1. Germline-derived CDR1 and CDR2 are MNHNS and SASEGT. The CDR3 has 16 residues. The trim removed 6 bases at V and 0 bases at J, leaving 10 bases unmatched. The DNA of the CDR3 is TGTGCCAGCAGCCGAGCAGGGGGCAGTCCCTCCTACGAGCAGTACTTC. As protein: CASSRAGGSPSYEQYF.

There are a few counts of this clonotype. V is TRBV28 and J is TRBJ2-7, with 10 bases that match TRBD2. V gave up 2 bases and J gave up 1 base; unmatched junction bases: 5. The CDR3 runs to 16 residues. Germline loops: CDR1 MDHEN, CDR2 SYDVKM. In nucleotides, the CDR3 is TGTGCCAGCAGTTTAGCCGGGACTAGCGTGTCCTACGAGCAGTACTTC. Translating gives CASSLAGTSVSYEQYF.

This clonotype has just a few counts. V and J are TRBV24-1 and TRBJ1-5, with a tentative D call TRBD1 (5 bases). The CDR3 is 18 amino acids. V lost 3 bases and J lost 0, with 17 bases in between. Germline CDR1 and CDR2: KGHDR and SFDVKD. CDR3 sequence reads: CATSDGGTWDFSNQPQHF. The CDR3 DNA follows: TGTGCCACCAGTGATGGGGGAACCTGGGATTTTAGCAATCAGCCCCAGCATTTT.

The chain uses TRBV15 and TRBJ2-7; 7 bases agree with TRBD2. V was pared by 1 base and J by 2 bases, with 2 bases of the junction left unmatched. The germline V gene encodes CDR1 LNHNV and CDR2 YYDKDF (reference sequence). This CDR3 has 14 residues. Here the CDR3 reads CATSRGTRAYEQYF. As DNA, the CDR3 is TGTGCCACCAGCAGAGGGACTAGAGCCTACGAGCAGTACTTC.